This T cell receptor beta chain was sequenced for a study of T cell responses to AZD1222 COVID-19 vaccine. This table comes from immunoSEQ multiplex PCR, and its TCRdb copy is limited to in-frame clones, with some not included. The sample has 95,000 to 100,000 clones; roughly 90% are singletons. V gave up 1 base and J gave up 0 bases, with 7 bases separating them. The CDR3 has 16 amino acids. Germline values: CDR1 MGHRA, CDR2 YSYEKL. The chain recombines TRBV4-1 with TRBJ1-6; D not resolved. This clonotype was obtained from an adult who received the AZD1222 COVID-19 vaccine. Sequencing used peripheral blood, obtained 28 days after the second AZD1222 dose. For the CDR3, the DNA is TGCGCCAGCAGCCAAGTCGTACGCTCCTATAATTCACCCCTCCACTTT. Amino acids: CASSQVVRSYNSPLHF.